These T cell receptor beta chains were read from a single sample in a study of naive and memory T cell subsets. Each CDR3 protein gets one entry after TCRdb re-called the UMI-ligation and nested PCR reads with MiXCR. This sample has tens of thousands of distinct CDR3 sequences, with about 7.4% found just once. Sequenced material: skin, taken from a tuberculin skin test site. The receptor set was obtained from an adult in good health. The CDR3 runs from the conserved cysteine through the conserved F or W. D genes are given only for firm matches. Size tells how often a clone was seen (once, few, many) or the class of an expanded clone, and some rows leave it out.

TRBJ2-5	many	-	TRBV5-1	TGCGCCAGCAGCTCTACTGGACAGTCCGAGGAGACCCAGTACTTC	CASSSTGQSEETQYF
TRBJ2-7	many	-	TRBV10-3	TGTGCCACTTGGGACCCGGACAGATTCAAACTCTACGAGCAGTACTTC	CATWDPDRFKLYEQYF
TRBJ2-1	many	-	TRBV7-6	TGTGCCAGCAGCTTCGGGCCAGTCACAGCAACTGAGCAGTTCTTC	CASSFGPVTATEQFF
TRBJ2-3	medium-sized	-	TRBV28	TGTGCCAGCAGTTTACGCCCCAGCACAGATACGCAGTATTTT	CASSLRPSTDTQYF
TRBJ1-1	many	-	TRBV7-2	TGTGCCAGCAGCTTAGCGCTCGGGGTGAGGACTGAAGCTTTCTTT	CASSLALGVRTEAFF
TRBJ2-7	many	-	TRBV5-6	TGTGCCAGCAGCTACGGTCAGGGCTACGAGCAGTACTTC	CASSYGQGYEQYF
TRBJ2-7	medium-sized	-	TRBV27	TGTGCCAGCAGTTTATATCCCGGGGGGCCGTCCCACGAGCAGTACTTC	CASSLYPGGPSHEQYF
TRBJ2-7	few	TRBD2	TRBV25-1	TGTGCCAGCAGTGGCCCTGGGACTAGCGGGGAGCAGTACTTC	CASSGPGTSGEQYF
TRBJ1-3	-	-	TRBV14	TGTGCCAGCAGCCAAAGAGAAAAGGAGGTCACACGTTCCGGAAACACCATATATTTT	CASSQREKEVTRSGNTIYF
TRBJ2-3	-	-	TRBV7-3	TGTGCCAGCAGCCCCCAACAGGGAGATACGCAGTATTTT	CASSPQQGDTQYF
TRBJ2-7	many	TRBD1	TRBV6-2/TRBV6-3	TGTGCCAGCAGGACAGGGGGCTTCGAGCAGTACTTC	CASRTGGFEQYF
TRBJ2-3	-	-	TRBV19	TGTGCCAGTAGTGGGCCATCCCGGGGAGCAGATACGCAGTATTTT	CASSGPSRGADTQYF
TRBJ2-2	many	TRBD1	TRBV7-9	TGTGCCAGCAGCGCGTCAGGGGGCACCGGGGAGCTGTTTTTT	CASSASGGTGELFF
TRBJ2-6	many	TRBD2	TRBV5-6	TGTGCCAGCAGCGGGATTAGCGGGTCTGGGGCCAACGTCCTGACTTTC	CASSGISGSGANVLTF
TRBJ2-2	medium-sized	-	TRBV6-4	TGTGCCAGCAGTGCCGACCCGGGGAACACCGGGGAGCTGTTTTTT	CASSADPGNTGELFF
TRBJ1-1	many	-	TRBV27	TGTGCCAGCAGTTTATGGGCACGCATGAACACTGAAGCTTTCTTT	CASSLWARMNTEAFF
TRBJ2-1	-	-	TRBV5-4	TGTGCCAGCAGCTTGCCGCGGGGGCCCTCCTACAATGAGCAGTTCTTC	CASSLPRGPSYNEQFF
TRBJ1-1	few	-	TRBV20-1	TGCAGTGCTAGAGACCCGGGAAGGATTGAAGCTTTCTTT	CSARDPGRIEAFF
TRBJ2-3	many	-	TRBV2	TGTGCCAGCAGTGAGACAGGCAATCCTAAAAAGACACGTACGGATACGCAGTATTTT	CASSETGNPKKTRTDTQYF
TRBJ2-3	many	-	TRBV5-1	TGCGCCAGCAGACCGGGACCGAGCACAGATACGCAGTATTTT	CASRPGPSTDTQYF
TRBJ2-3	many	-	TRBV5-1	TGCGCCAGCAGTCGGGGAGGGGGATCCACAGATACGCAGTATTTT	CASSRGGGSTDTQYF
TRBJ1-2	-	-	TRBV12-3/TRBV12-4	TGTGCCAGCACCTCAACCCGGGACTCCGTTTTCTTTGGCTCCTTC	CASTSTRDSVFFGSF
TRBJ2-2	many	-	TRBV29-1	TGCAGCGTTGAAGCGGGCTCGAACACCGGGGAGCTGTTTTTT	CSVEAGSNTGELFF
TRBJ2-3	many	TRBD2	TRBV6-1	TGTGCCAGCAGTGACGCTAGCGGGGGGGCCGGTACGCAGTATTTT	CASSDASGGAGTQYF
TRBJ1-4	many	TRBD1	TRBV11-2	TGTGCCAGCAGCTTATCTCAGGGGGGTGAAAAACTGTTTTTT	CASSLSQGGEKLFF
TRBJ1-5	many	-	TRBV20-1	TGCAGTGCTGTACCTCCAGGGGAATTGGATCAGCCCCAGCATTTT	CSAVPPGELDQPQHF
TRBJ2-4	many	-	TRBV20-1	TGCAGTGCGAGGGACAAGGGGGAAAACATTCAGTACTTC	CSARDKGENIQYF
TRBJ1-2	-	-	TRBV3-1	TGTGCCAGCAGCCACCAGGGCGTCCTTTATGGCGACACCTTC	CASSHQGVLYGDTF
TRBJ1-5	few	TRBD1	TRBV2	TGTGCCAGCAGTTGGGACAGGGTTAATCAGCCCCAGCATTTT	CASSWDRVNQPQHF
TRBJ2-1	many	TRBD1	TRBV7-9	TGTGCCAGCAGCGCCCGGGACAGGGTTTACAATGAGCAGTTCTTC	CASSARDRVYNEQFF
TRBJ1-1	many	TRBD1	TRBV6-1	TGTGCCAGCAGGGACAGGGCAGCCACTGAAGCTTTCTTT	CASRDRAATEAFF
TRBJ1-1	many	-	TRBV20-1	TGCAGTGCTCTCCCCGGGGGCAGGTTCATGAACACTGAAGCTTTCTTT	CSALPGGRFMNTEAFF
TRBJ2-3	many	TRBD1	TRBV25-1	TGTGCCAGCAGTGAATCGCAGGGGGCAGGCACAGATACGCAGTATTTT	CASSESQGAGTDTQYF
TRBJ2-1	many	TRBD2	TRBV6-5	TGTGCCAGCAGTTACCGACTAGCGGGGGGCTCGACCTACAATGAGCAGTTCTTC	CASSYRLAGGSTYNEQFF
TRBJ1-1	-	-	TRBV29-1	TGCAGCGTCGCGGCCACGAACACTGAAGCTTTCTTT	CSVAATNTEAFF
TRBJ2-2	-	-	TRBV7-7	TGTGCCAGCAGCCGGGGCAGGGCCGGGGAGCTGTTTTTT	CASSRGRAGELFF
TRBJ2-2	many	TRBD2	TRBV9	TGTGCCAGCAGCGTACTGACTAGCGTCGCGAACACCGGGGAGCTGTTTTTT	CASSVLTSVANTGELFF
TRBJ2-1	many	-	TRBV7-9	TGTGCCAGCAGCCCCACCTATGAGCAGTTCTTC	CASSPTYEQFF
TRBJ2-3	medium-sized	-	TRBV6-6	TGTGCCAGCCGGGGGTCCCCATCTAGCACAGATACGCAGTATTTT	CASRGSPSSTDTQYF
TRBJ1-2	-	-	TRBV19	TGTGCCAGTAGTCTTGAGAATTATGGCTACACCTTC	CASSLENYGYTF
TRBJ1-5	-	TRBD1	TRBV19	TGTGCCAGTAGTATGGGGCGCAGGGGGAGCAATCAGCCCCAGCATTTT	CASSMGRRGSNQPQHF
TRBJ1-2	-	-	TRBV7-9	TGTGCCAGCAGCTTGTCCTACGGCGACACCTTC	CASSLSYGDTF
TRBJ1-5	few	-	TRBV20-1	TGCAGTGCTGCCCCGTTGAAAAATCAGCCCCAGCATTTT	CSAAPLKNQPQHF
TRBJ2-4	many	TRBD1	TRBV5-6	TGTGCCAGCAGCTTGTATCAGGGGGCGCGCGACATTCAGTACTTC	CASSLYQGARDIQYF
TRBJ2-1	-	-	TRBV7-2	TGTGCCAGCAGCTTACCTCGACACAATGAGCAGTTCTTC	CASSLPRHNEQFF
TRBJ2-1	many	TRBD2	TRBV10-3	TGTGCCATCAGTGGGGAAGGGACTAGCGGGGGGGCGGTCTACAATGAGCAGTTCTTC	CAISGEGTSGGAVYNEQFF
TRBJ1-5	few	-	TRBV3-1	TGTGCCAGCAGCCAGAAAGGGATTCAGCCCCAGCATTTT	CASSQKGIQPQHF
TRBJ2-7	many	-	TRBV12-3/TRBV12-4	TGTGCCAGCAGTTTTGGACACCTCTCCTACGAGCAGTACTTC	CASSFGHLSYEQYF
TRBJ2-1	few	-	TRBV6-2/TRBV6-3	TGTGCCAGCAGTACGACGAGGGGAAATGAGCAGTTCTTC	CASSTTRGNEQFF
TRBJ2-7	few	-	TRBV2	TGTGCCAGCGGTAGTCAGCGGGCCTACGAGCAGTACTTC	CASGSQRAYEQYF
TRBJ2-1	many	TRBD2	TRBV5-4	TGTGCCAGCAGCCCCACTAGCGGGGGGCTTTACAATGAGCAGTTCTTC	CASSPTSGGLYNEQFF
TRBJ2-5	many	-	TRBV2	TGTGCCAGCAGAGGGGTGAGCCTCCGTTCCCAAGAGACCCAGTACTTC	CASRGVSLRSQETQYF
TRBJ1-5	many	TRBD1	TRBV27	TGTGCCAGCAGAGAAACAGGGGGCAATAGCAATCAGCCCCAGCATTTT	CASRETGGNSNQPQHF
TRBJ2-2	many	TRBD1	TRBV5-1	TGCGCCAGCAGCTTGGTGCCCGGGACAGCGAACACCGGGGAGCTGTTTTTT	CASSLVPGTANTGELFF